The 15 T cell receptor beta chains reported below all come from one sample, sequenced in a study of T cells after posttransplantation cyclophosphamide listed by TCRdb under 2016. Receptors were amplified or captured by the immunoSEQ multiplex PCR assay. This immuneACCESS table, as held by TCRdb, lists in-frame sequences with V and J called but not all clones. Of the missing ones, under half trace to an unresolved V gene in checked studies; the others have no known cause. Within this sample are 45,000 to 60,000 clones, with about 90% of them counted one time only. Around 2.9% of the sample comes from the top ten. Sequencing input: PBMCs. The source is a woman aged 50 to 60 in good health and a related stem cell transplant donor.

V is TRBV27 and J is TRBJ2-1, with TRBD2 identical over 8 bases. V lost 3 bases and J lost 4; bases outside the gene matches: 5. CDR1 and CDR2 (germline): MNHEY, SMNVEV (reference sequence). This CDR3 is built from 15 residues. CDR3 DNA sequence: TGTGCCAGCAGTTTGGCAGCGGGGGTGTACAATGAGCAGTTCTTC. This translates into CASSLAAGVYNEQFF.

The chain recombines TRBV5-6 with TRBJ1-3; 10 bases match TRBD1. The CDR3 runs to 16 residues. The junction had 8 bases not matched to a gene; V was cut back by 4 bases and J by 4 bases. From germline, CDR1 is SGHDT and CDR2 YYEEEE. The CDR3: CASSEGQGLRGNTIYF. CDR3 in DNA: TGTGCCAGCAGCGAGGGACAGGGGCTACGAGGAAACACCATATATTTT.

The chain uses TRBV5-1 and TRBJ1-1; 8 bases agree with TRBD1. The germline CDR1 and CDR2 sequences are SGHRS and YFSETQ. The CDR3 is made up of 14 amino acids. Germline trimming cut 3 bases from V and 1 base from J; bases unmatched to any gene: 2. The CDR3 sequence: CASSSGQGNTEAFF. As DNA, the CDR3 is TGCGCCAGCAGCTCCGGACAGGGGAACACTGAAGCTTTCTTT.

This chain links TRBV6-4 with TRBJ2-3; TRBD2 matches 10 bases. CDR1 is MRHNA, CDR2 SNTAGT, per germline. V trimming: 0 bases; J trimming: 2 bases; junction bases outside the gene matches: 8. The CDR3 length is 18 residues. CDR3 nucleotide sequence: TGTGCCAGCAGTGACTCTGGGACTAGCGAGGTTTCCACAGATACGCAGTATTTT. Its protein is CASSDSGTSEVSTDTQYF.

The chain carries TRBV14 and TRBJ2-5; 10 nucleotides agree with TRBD1. The better agreement between TRBJ2-7 and the DNA end casts doubt on the J call. The CDR3 has 15 residues. In germline, CDR1 is SGHDN, CDR2 FVKESK. The CDR3 region is CASSQGQGLTYEQYF. The DNA for the CDR3 is TGTGCCAGCAGCCAGGGACAGGGGTTAACCTACGAGCAGTACTTC.

The chain combines TRBV9 with TRBJ1-1, with 8 nucleotides matching TRBD1. The ends lost 4 bases at V and 2 bases at J; junction bases unmatched: 4. This CDR3 spans 14 amino acids. CDR1 and CDR2 from the germline V gene are SGDLS and YYNGEE. This CDR3 is CASSLGQGNTEAFF. DNA for the CDR3: TGTGCCAGCAGCCTCGGACAGGGTAACACTGAAGCTTTCTTT.

V usage is TRBV28 and J usage is TRBJ2-2, with 9 bases that match TRBD1. CDR1 is MDHEN, CDR2 SYDVKM, per germline. Unmatched junction bases numbered 5, after V lost 6 bases and J lost 3 bases. The CDR3 is made up of 15 amino acids. Here the CDR3 DNA reads TGTGCCAGCAGACGACGACAGGGGGACACCGGGGAGCTGTTTTTT. Amino acid sequence: CASRRRQGDTGELFF.

This chain links TRBV5-1 with TRBJ2-5; perhaps TRBD2 as D (7 bases). Gene TRBJ2-7 matches the end of the DNA better, so the J call may be wrong. CDR3 length: 16 residues. CDR1 is SGHRS, CDR2 YFSETQ, per germline. In DNA form, the CDR3 reads TGCGCCAGCAGCTTGGCGGGGGGCTCCCTCCACTACGAGCAGTACTTC. Translating gives CASSLAGGSLHYEQYF.

This chain connects TRBV12-5 to TRBJ1-5; TRBD1 aligns across 7 bases. CDR1 is LGHNT, CDR2 FRNRAP, per germline. This CDR3 region has 16 residues. The V and J ends lost 0 bases and 6 bases, in that order; junction bases with no gene match: 8. The CDR3 is CASGLVQGQLGQPQHF. The CDR3 DNA reads as TGTGCTAGTGGTTTGGTACAGGGACAGTTGGGTCAGCCCCAGCATTTT.

V gene TRBV18 combines with J gene TRBJ2-1; 8 bases align to TRBD2. J lost 9 bases, V lost 1 base, and 2 bases had no gene match. There are 13 residues in the CDR3. Germline V gene sequence: CDR1 KGHSH, CDR2 LQKENI. CDR3 loop: CASSPRSGGEQFF. CDR3 bases: TGTGCCAGCTCACCACGGAGCGGGGGTGAGCAGTTCTTC.

The chain recombines TRBV19 with TRBJ2-7; D may be TRBD2 (6 bases). The CDR3 sequence is 17 residues long. In germline, CDR1 is LNHDA, CDR2 SQIVND (reference sequence). Trimming removed 1 base at V and 3 bases at J, with 19 bases between. The CDR3 is CASSIGSGVPPLYEQYF. The CDR3 region has the DNA TGTGCCAGTAGTATAGGGTCGGGAGTTCCTCCTCTCTACGAGCAGTACTTC.

The genes are TRBV5-1 and TRBJ2-7, with D unresolved. Trimming took 9 bases from V and 1 from J, leaving 17 bases between them. Germline V gene sequence: CDR1 SGHRS, CDR2 YFSETQ. The CDR3 has 14 amino acids. DNA of the CDR3: TGCGCCACCTCAAATTCGGGTCTATCCTACGAGCAGTACTTC. Its translation: CATSNSGLSYEQYF.

The chain carries TRBV2 and TRBJ1-3, with a weak D call TRBD1 (5 bases). From germline, CDR1 is SNHLY and CDR2 FYNNEI. CDR3 length: 19 amino acids. V shed 0 bases and J shed 0 bases, with 18 bases lying between them. The chain's CDR3 is CASSEASGVRVDSGNTIYF. The CDR3 DNA is TGTGCCAGCAGTGAAGCATCGGGGGTCCGTGTAGACTCTGGAAACACCATATATTTT.

The rearrangement joins TRBV6-4 to TRBJ1-1, with D tentatively TRBD1 (6 bases). Trimming removed 9 bases at V and 1 base at J, with 15 bases between. The CDR3 runs to 14 residues. Looked up from germline, CDR1 is MRHNA and CDR2 is SNTAGT. CDR3 coding DNA: TGTGCCAGTCCCTGGACAGAGACGAACACTGAAGCTTTCTTT. Translating it yields CASPWTETNTEAFF.

The V and J genes are TRBV19 and TRBJ1-2, with D possibly TRBD1 on 5 matching bases. From germline, CDR1 is LNHDA and CDR2 SQIVND (reference sequence). With 10 bases removed from V and 8 bases from J, the gap between germline ends came to 14 bases. This CDR3 has 11 amino acids. The CDR3 spells CATSSGFGYTF. The CDR3, as DNA: TGTGCCACTAGCTCAGGGTTCGGCTACACCTTC.